This TCR beta chain was recorded in a study of blood T cell repertoires in COVID-19 (dated by TCRdb to between 2020 and 2021). For the wider study: The collaborator samples originated in the United States, Italy and Spain and spanned the acute and convalescent phases of COVID-19. The prospective study material was composed of cDNA or gDNA derived from T cells, B-cell-depleted T cells, or PBMCs. The dataset comprised deeply sampled blood TCRbeta repertoires from subjects exposed to, actively infected with, or recovered from COVID-19. The repertoires were released in a freely available public database meant as a resource for research on the immune response to SARS-CoV-2. Samples came from the ongoing ImmuneRACE study (first 160 participants) plus 1,254 subjects from 6 global collaborators. Nearly every sample came with metadata listing a de-identified subject ID, COVID-19 status, age in years and sex. Where HLA class I and class II types were available, the types were taken from metadata supplied by the sample provider, not from assay-based typing. Results the study describes overall, beyond this receptor: The amount of clinical and demographic metadata varied by source and participant and was provided uncurated.

TCRbeta CDR3 regions were amplified from genomic DNA using the immunoSEQ Assay, a bias-controlled multiplex PCR. The paper's processing steps were these. The number of nucleated cells in each sample was estimated from the amplification of reference gene primers within the assay. To quantify the absolute abundance of each unique TCRbeta CDR3 rearrangement, sequence reads were collapsed and filtered. For each sample, productive Simpson clonality was calculated as the square root of Simpson's diversity index across productive rearrangements. Entries here come from immuneACCESS through TCRdb and include only in-frame sequences with V and J called. Some clones fail to appear in such tables; in the studies checked, an unresolved V gene covers under half of the shortfall, and the cause of the remainder is unknown. Clone size and the V and J calls come from that table; the DNA yielded D and trimming. The sample has 100,000 to 150,000 clones on record, more than 75% of them singletons. The top ten constitute about an eighth of the sample.

The germline V gene supplies CDR1 SGHRS and CDR2 YFSETQ. V drops 0 bases and J drops 5 bases, leaving 11 bases in between. The CDR3 starts with the cysteine, ends with the phenylalanine, and has 14 residues. Of the read, only the CDR3 DNA is kept; its 42 bases are in frame from base 1. One collaborating source in Seattle enrolled patients during active infection and followed them longitudinally through the course of disease. The collaborating institutions used their own protocols to collect whole blood in K2EDTA tubes. For TCRbeta analysis, collaborators shipped samples in one of three forms: frozen whole blood, isolated PBMCs, or DNA extracted from either of those sample types. Notes on this clone: The antigen it recognizes is unknown. Base qualities are not at hand, and no much larger clone is one base apart.

Sequencing input: peripheral blood. The sequence was collected from an older woman with COVID-19, enrolled during active disease. The rearranged segments are TRBV5-1 and TRBJ1-1; the D gene cannot be named for sure. The nucleotide sequence is given as TGCGCCAGCAGCTTGGATGGAGGAAGGACTGAAGCTTTCTTT. This codes for CASSLDGGRTEAFF.